This T cell receptor beta chain was profiled in a study of brain T cells in children with intractable seizures. Study-wide findings and caveats: Only CDR3 sequence similarity suggested viral specificity, without known HCMV serostatus.

The data were produced by immunoSEQ multiplex PCR, yet TCRdb's version contains in-frame clones alone and is incomplete. The sample holds about 340,000 clones, 85% to 95% seen once. A remark on this clone: Its antigen is as yet unknown.

Germline CDR1 and CDR2: MGHRA and YSYEKL. This CDR3 has 13 residues. V lost 2 bases and J lost 8, with 12 bases in between. The time point denotes: blood from clinic visit 5 months post-surgery; TSC patient then seizure free. Surgery cases with the highest brain T cell transcript signatures were chosen for sequencing. The material sequenced was peripheral blood, taken 5 to 6 months after surgery. The chain links TRBV4-1 to TRBJ1-2, with no clear D. The sequence came from a boy under two years old with tuberous sclerosis and intractable seizures. The CDR3 DNA sequence: TGCGCCAGCAGCCAATTGGCGGTTTTCGGCTACACCTTC. This translates into CASSQLAVFGYTF.